The clone carrying this T cell receptor (beta chain) has just a few counts. This CDR3 comprises 15 residues. With 2 bases removed from V and 6 bases from J, the gap between germline ends came to 16 bases. These data come from a study of T cells in Graves' hyperthyroidism and ophthalmopathy. Amplification of TCR beta CDR3 regions used RNA as the template. Carried out on the TCR CDR3, a first-round RT-PCR used the HTBI primer set. In TCRdb, the multiplex PCR reads were re-called with MiXCR into one record per CDR3 protein. The sample holds 530,000 or so distinct CDR3 sequences; approximately 17% are singletons and the top ten take approximately 15%. Ophthalmopathy patients showed a Clinical Activity Score of at least 3, NOSPECS grade of at least 4 and duration under 3 months. Uncontrolled infection, other autoimmune disease, pregnancy or lactation barred patients from enrollment.

This chain joins TRBV12-3 or TRBV12-4 and TRBJ1-2; D is unclear. The TCR sequence derives from a woman aged 18 to 35 with Graves' ophthalmopathy. Sequenced sample: blood. The CDR3 DNA sequence: TGTGCCAGCAGTTTAAATGAAGCCGGACCGGATGGCTACACCTTC. It encodes CASSLNEAGPDGYTF.